This TCR beta chain was sequenced in a study of Tregs in tolerant kidney transplant recipients. Assay: immunoSEQ multiplex PCR; the TCRdb copy retains only in-frame clones and omits some. Counted here are around 98,000 clones, under 95% occurring once; the ten biggest clones make up 0.46%. This TCR was sampled from a human donor who received a combined kidney and bone marrow transplant. This sample comprised CD4+ T cells from blood, obtained before the transplant.

CDR3 DNA: TGTGCCAGCAGCTTATCCCGGGACAGGCCTAACTATGGCTACACCTTC. Translation: CASSLSRDRPNYGYTF. V gene TRBV11-2 combines with J gene TRBJ1-2; 8 bases agree with TRBD1. Germline V lookup: CDR1 SGHAT, CDR2 FQNNGV. The CDR3 extends over 16 amino acids. Trimming took 2 bases from V and 0 from J; bases not matched to a gene: 5.